This passage covers 16 T cell receptor beta chains from one sample sequenced in a study of cytomegalovirus exposure and HLA in healthy donors. The PCR ran on 60 Vbeta and 13 Jbeta primers. The method was immunoSEQ multiplex PCR; TCRdb's version includes in-frame clones alone and lacks a portion of them. The profile covers more than 150,000 clones, with roughly 80% appearing a single time and 0.35% to 0.4% taken by the ten largest. Sample: PBMCs. Source of these receptors: a boy aged 2 to 9 in good health and CMV-seronegative.

This clone showed up just a few times. This chain links TRBV7-6 with TRBJ1-1; 9 bases align to TRBD1. The V segment lost 5 bases and the J segment 1 base; nucleotides outside the gene matches: 5. The CDR3 is 15 residues long. The germline CDR1 and CDR2 sequences are SGHVS and FNYEAQ. The CDR3 protein is CASSAPGQGNTEAFF. DNA of the CDR3: TGTGCCAGCAGCGCTCCGGGACAGGGGAACACTGAAGCTTTCTTT. Full variable domain (missing parts from reference TRBV7-6 and TRBJ1-1): GAGVSQSPRYKVTKRGQDVALRCDPISGHVSLYWYRQALGQGPEFLTYFNYEAQQDKSGLPNDRFSAERPEGSISTLTIQRTEQRDSAMYRCASSAPGQGNTEAFFGQGTRLTVV.

V gene TRBV5-5 combines with J gene TRBJ1-2, with D uncertain. This CDR3 contains 14 residues. Between the trimmed V and J ends, which lost 1 base and 4 bases, there was a span of 11 bases. From germline, CDR1 is SGHKS and CDR2 YYEKEE (reference sequence). The CDR3 nucleotides are TGTGCCAGCAGCTTGCCCGGGAACTCCTATGGCTACACCTTC. This gives the protein CASSLPGNSYGYTF.

In nucleotides, the CDR3 is TGCAGCGCCGCCCGGACTAGAGACACAGATACGCAGTATTTT. It is translated as CSAARTRDTDTQYF. This chain links TRBV29-1 with TRBJ2-3; 7 bases line up with TRBD2. Losses at the gene ends were 7 bases for V and 2 bases for J; bases not matched to a gene: 9. Germline CDR1 SQVTM, CDR2 ANQGSEA. The length of the CDR3 is 14 residues.

A single count supports this clone. The chain employs TRBV5-4 and TRBJ1-1; tentative D call: TRBD1 (5 bases). Germline lookup yields CDR1 SGHNT and CDR2 YYREEE (reference sequence). The CDR3 spans 16 residues. The V and J ends lost 0 bases and 0 bases respectively, with 12 bases between them. The CDR3 DNA follows: TGTGCCAGCAGCTTGGAGAAGACAGTGTTGAACACTGAAGCTTTCTTT. Its translation: CASSLEKTVLNTEAFF.

The chain links TRBV28 to TRBJ2-7; D is uncertain. Trimming removed 5 bases from V and 5 bases from J, with 7 bases in between. There are 11 residues in the CDR3. The germline V gene has CDR1 MDHEN and CDR2 SYDVKM. CDR3 DNA sequence: TGTGCCAGCAGTGAGTCCAACGAGCAGTACTTC. Amino acid sequence: CASSESNEQYF. Based on the CDR3 plus reference TRBV28 and TRBJ2-7, the full variable domain is DVKVTQSSRYLVKRTGEKVFLECVQDMDHENMFWYRQDPGLGLRLIYFSYDVKMKEKGDIPEGYSVSREKKERFSLILESASTNQTSMYLCASSESNEQYFGPGTRLTVT.

This rearrangement joins TRBV7-9 to TRBJ1-2, with TRBD1 as a possible D gene (6 bases). V lost 0 bases, J lost 6 bases, and 11 bases lay in between. CDR3 length: 14 residues. In germline, CDR1 is SEHNR, CDR2 FQNEAQ (reference sequence). CDR3 sequence reads: CASSLAPGDDGYTF. The CDR3 bases are TGTGCCAGCAGCTTAGCGCCAGGGGACGATGGCTACACCTTC.

The chain is built from TRBV29-1 and TRBJ1-2; 7 positions match TRBD1. Trimming at V came to 6 bases and at J to 5 bases, leaving 3 bases not matched to a gene. Looked up from germline, CDR1 is SQVTM and CDR2 is ANQGSEA. The CDR3 sequence is 11 residues long. CDR3 bases: TGCAGCGTCCTGACAGGGTATGGCTACACCTTC. Encoded protein: CSVLTGYGYTF.

The chain carries TRBV28 and TRBJ2-7; TRBD1 matches 10 bases. CDR1 is MDHEN and CDR2 is SYDVKM in the germline V gene. Trimming removed 6 bases from V and 3 bases from J; junction bases left unmatched: 8. There are 15 residues in the CDR3. CDR3 sequence: CASRPRQGAYYEQYF. Written as DNA, the CDR3 is TGTGCCAGCAGACCTAGACAGGGGGCGTACTACGAGCAGTACTTC.

V usage is TRBV4-1 and J usage is TRBJ2-1; D call uncertain. V dropped 0 bases and J dropped 5 bases, with 14 bases sitting between them. This CDR3 is built from 16 residues. The germline V gene encodes CDR1 MGHRA and CDR2 YSYEKL. The CDR3 loop reads CASSQDLGDSNNEQFF. The CDR3 DNA reads TGCGCCAGCAGCCAAGATCTCGGAGACTCGAACAATGAGCAGTTCTTC.

This chain uses TRBV15 with TRBJ2-2, with TRBD2 matching over 11 bases. The CDR3 loop spans 15 amino acids. Per the germline V gene, CDR1 is LNHNV and CDR2 is YYDKDF (reference sequence). The trim removed 0 bases at V and 7 bases at J, leaving 1 base unmatched. The CDR3, as DNA: TGTGCCACCAGCAGAGATAGCGGGAGGGGCGGGGAGCTGTTTTTT. This gives the protein CATSRDSGRGGELFF.

Concerning this clone itself: An end of the junction differs from the germline gene, which may be a read error. The chain couples TRBV2 to TRBJ1-1; D is ambiguous. The CDR3 has 13 amino acids. The germline CDR1 and CDR2 sequences are SNHLY and FYNNEI. The DNA of the CDR3 is TGCGGACTAACAACAAGCCAGAACACTGAAGCTTTCTTT. It codes for CGLTTSQNTEAFF.

The genes are TRBV7-9 and TRBJ2-7; TRBD2 matches 8 bases. The germline V gene encodes CDR1 SEHNR and CDR2 FQNEAQ (reference sequence). CDR3 size: 15 residues. The V segment lost 4 bases and the J segment 4 bases; nucleotides outside the gene matches: 9. CDR3 DNA sequence: TGTGCCAGCAGCTCCCAAGCGGGAGTCGTGTACGAGCAGTACTTC. Translated: CASSSQAGVVYEQYF.

V usage is TRBV9 and J usage is TRBJ1-1; D possibly corresponds to TRBD1 (6 bases). Per the germline V gene, CDR1 is SGDLS and CDR2 is YYNGEE. V lost 5 bases, J lost 11 bases, and 22 bases lay in between. This CDR3 contains 14 residues. As DNA, the CDR3 is TGTGCCAGCAGTCGAACAGGGTTCCAACAACTGGCTTTCTTT. It encodes CASSRTGFQQLAFF.

The gene calls are TRBV5-4 and TRBJ1-1, with a weak D call TRBD1 (6 bases). V gave up 6 bases and J gave up 1 base, with 16 bases separating them. CDR3 length: 15 residues. Germline assignment: CDR1 SGHNT and CDR2 YYREEE (reference sequence). DNA of the CDR3: TGTGCCAGCACCAAGCTATCGACAGGGAACACTGAAGCTTTCTTT. This encodes CASTKLSTGNTEAFF. The whole variable domain, filled in from reference TRBV5-4 and TRBJ1-1, reads ETGVTQSPTHLIKTRGQQVTLRCSSQSGHNTVSWYQQALGQGPQFIFQYYREEENGRGNFPPRFSGLQFPNYSSELNVNALELDDSALYLCASTKLSTGNTEAFFGQGTRLTVV.

The gene calls are TRBV28 and TRBJ1-4; D is possibly TRBD1 (5 bases). CDR1 and CDR2 (germline): MDHEN, SYDVKM. The CDR3 is 14 amino acids. V was trimmed by 3 bases and J by 4 bases, leaving 9 bases between them. This CDR3 reads CASSLGQDNEKLFF. The CDR3 nucleotides are TGTGCCAGCAGTTTGGGGCAGGATAATGAAAAACTGTTTTTT.

The rearrangement joins TRBV18 to TRBJ1-2; D possibly corresponds to TRBD1 (6 bases). Germline V gives CDR1 KGHSH, CDR2 LQKENI. The length of the CDR3 is 14 residues. Trimming took off 6 bases at V and 0 bases at J, with 11 bases between the two ends. The CDR3 spells CASSSGHTNYGYTF. CDR3 in DNA: TGTGCCAGCTCGTCGGGACACACTAACTATGGCTACACCTTC.